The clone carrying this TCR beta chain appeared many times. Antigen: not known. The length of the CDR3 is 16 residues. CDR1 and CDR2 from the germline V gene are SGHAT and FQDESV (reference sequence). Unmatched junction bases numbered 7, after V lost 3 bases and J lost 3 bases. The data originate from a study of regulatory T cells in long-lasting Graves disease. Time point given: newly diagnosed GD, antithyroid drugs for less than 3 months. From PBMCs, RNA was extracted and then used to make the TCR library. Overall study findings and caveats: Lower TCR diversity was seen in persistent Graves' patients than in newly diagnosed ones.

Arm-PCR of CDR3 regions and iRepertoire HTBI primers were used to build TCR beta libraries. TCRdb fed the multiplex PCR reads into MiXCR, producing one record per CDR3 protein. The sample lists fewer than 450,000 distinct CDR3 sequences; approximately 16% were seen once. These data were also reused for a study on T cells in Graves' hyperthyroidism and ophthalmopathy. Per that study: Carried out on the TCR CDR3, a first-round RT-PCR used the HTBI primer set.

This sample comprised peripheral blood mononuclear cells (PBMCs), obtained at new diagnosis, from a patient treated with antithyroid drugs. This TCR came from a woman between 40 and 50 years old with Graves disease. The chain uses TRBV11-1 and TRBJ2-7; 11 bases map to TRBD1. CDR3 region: CASSFDSGTGGYEQYF. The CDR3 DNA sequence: TGTGCCAGCAGCTTCGACTCCGGGACAGGGGGCTACGAGCAGTACTTC.